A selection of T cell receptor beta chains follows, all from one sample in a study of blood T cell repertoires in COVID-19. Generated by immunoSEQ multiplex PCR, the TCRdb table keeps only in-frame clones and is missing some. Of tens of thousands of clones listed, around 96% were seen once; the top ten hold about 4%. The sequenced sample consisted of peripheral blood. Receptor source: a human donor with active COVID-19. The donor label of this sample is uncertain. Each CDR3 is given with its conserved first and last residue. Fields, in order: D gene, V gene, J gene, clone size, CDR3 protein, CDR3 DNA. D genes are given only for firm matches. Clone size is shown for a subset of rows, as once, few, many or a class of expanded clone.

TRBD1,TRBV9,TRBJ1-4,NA,CASSGTGIEKLFF,TGTGCCAGCAGCGGGACAGGGATAGAAAAACTGTTTTTT
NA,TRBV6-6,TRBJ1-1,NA,CASSPTSNTEAFF,TGTGCCAGCAGTCCCACATCGAACACTGAAGCTTTCTTT
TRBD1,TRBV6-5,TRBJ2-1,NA,CASSLRTGWGEQFF,TGTGCCAGCAGTTTGAGGACAGGATGGGGTGAGCAGTTCTTC
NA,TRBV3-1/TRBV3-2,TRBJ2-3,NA,CASSQDPSSTDTQYF,TGTGCCAGCAGCCAAGATCCTTCTAGCACAGATACGCAGTATTTT
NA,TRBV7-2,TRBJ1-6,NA,CASGVNNSPLHF,TGTGCCAGCGGAGTGAATAATTCACCCCTCCACTTT
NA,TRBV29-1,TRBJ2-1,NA,CSAIGSRGNEQFF,TGCAGCGCCATCGGATCCAGGGGCAATGAGCAGTTCTTC
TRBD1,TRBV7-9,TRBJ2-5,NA,CASSLGPGGEETQYF,TGTGCCAGCAGCTTAGGTCCAGGGGGTGAAGAGACCCAGTACTTC
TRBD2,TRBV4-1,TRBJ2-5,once,CASSQVSGGQETQYF,TGCGCCAGCAGCCAAGTGTCGGGGGGGCAGGAGACCCAGTACTTC